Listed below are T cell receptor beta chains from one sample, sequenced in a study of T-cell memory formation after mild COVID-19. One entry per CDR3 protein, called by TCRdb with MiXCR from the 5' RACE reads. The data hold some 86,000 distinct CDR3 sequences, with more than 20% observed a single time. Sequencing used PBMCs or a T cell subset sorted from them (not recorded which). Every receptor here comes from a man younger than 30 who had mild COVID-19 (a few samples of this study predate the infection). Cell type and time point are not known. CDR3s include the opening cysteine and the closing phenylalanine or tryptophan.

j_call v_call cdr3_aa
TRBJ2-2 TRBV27 CASSLGAGANTGELFF
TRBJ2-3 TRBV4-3 CASSQGNGGGTDTQYF
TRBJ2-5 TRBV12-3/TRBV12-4 CASSSRQEQETQYF
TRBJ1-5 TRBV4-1 CASSQGGDGINQPQHF
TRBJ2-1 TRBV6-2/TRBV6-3 CASRLSYNEQFF
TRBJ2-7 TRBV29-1 CSVETRDYEQYF
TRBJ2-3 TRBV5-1 CASSLDNPDTQYF
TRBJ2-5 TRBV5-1 CASSLSIEETQYF
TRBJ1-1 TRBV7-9 CASTAGGGGAEAFF
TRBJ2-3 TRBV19 CASSRDTDTQYF
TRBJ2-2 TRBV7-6 CASSFSSETGELFF
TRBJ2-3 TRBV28 CASTRGGDTQYF
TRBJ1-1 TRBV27 CASSRGQGNWHTEAFF
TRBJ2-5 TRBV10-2 CASRVRGTQETQYF
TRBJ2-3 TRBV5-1 CASSWRQGEADTQYF
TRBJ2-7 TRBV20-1 CSASPRTGGYEQYF
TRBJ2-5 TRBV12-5 CASGFFLGDRGEETQYF
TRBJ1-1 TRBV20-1 CSARDIGTANTEAFF
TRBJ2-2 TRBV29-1 CSVESPGSGELFF
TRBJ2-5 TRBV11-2 CASSQPTGRETQYF
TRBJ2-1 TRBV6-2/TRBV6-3 CASSYPADRGGIGQFF
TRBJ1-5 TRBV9 CASSVTSNQPQHF
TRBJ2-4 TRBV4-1 CASSGRSGSQYF
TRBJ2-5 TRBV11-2 CASSPGTAPQETQYF
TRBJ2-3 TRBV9 CASSLLATDTQYF
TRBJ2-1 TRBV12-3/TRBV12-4 CASTSGPLARLFF
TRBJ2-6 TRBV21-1 CARDHTSGANVLTF
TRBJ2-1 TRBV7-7 CASSPQGYNEQFF
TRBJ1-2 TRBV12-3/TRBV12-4 CASSLESSGYGYTF
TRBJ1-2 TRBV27 CASKDREEYYGYTF
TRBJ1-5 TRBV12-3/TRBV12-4 CASSLPGQPQHF
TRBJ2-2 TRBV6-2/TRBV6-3 CASSSGAGELFF
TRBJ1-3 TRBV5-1 CASSLEWTPTGNTIYF
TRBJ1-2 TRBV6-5 CASSYSAGRVGYGYTF
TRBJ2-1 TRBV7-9 CASSPIQGSSYNEQFF
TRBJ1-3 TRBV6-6 CASVAVSDTIYF
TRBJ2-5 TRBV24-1 CATAPGHNVNGETQYF
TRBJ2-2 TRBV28 CASSYRVDTGELFF
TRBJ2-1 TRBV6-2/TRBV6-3 CASSLGPGSFF
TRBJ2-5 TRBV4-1 CASSPRAGEYQETQYF
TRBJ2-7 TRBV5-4 CASSTSGLGSGWYF
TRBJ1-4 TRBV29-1 CSVWTGLGEKLFF
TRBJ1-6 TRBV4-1 CASSQGEDRDNSPLHF
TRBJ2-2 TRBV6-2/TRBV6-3 CASSYRDTGELFF
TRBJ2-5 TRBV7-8 CASSSRRSSGAETQYF
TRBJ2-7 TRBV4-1 CASSQGREQYF
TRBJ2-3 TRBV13 CASSPGADTQYF
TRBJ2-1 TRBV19 CASNGGASYNEQFF
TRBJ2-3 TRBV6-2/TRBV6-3 CASTQDMYPSGGGKVADTQYF
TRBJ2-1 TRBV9 CASSSPGLSSYNEQFF
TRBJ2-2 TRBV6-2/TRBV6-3 CASSYPGELFF
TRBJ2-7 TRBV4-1 CASSHASGRFPYEQYF
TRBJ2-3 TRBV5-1 CASSWGTGEQYF
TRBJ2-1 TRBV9 CASSPRLAGTGEQFF
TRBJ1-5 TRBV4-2 CASSQGLGLGNQPQHF
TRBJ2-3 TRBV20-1 CSAKSLLAGEADTQYF
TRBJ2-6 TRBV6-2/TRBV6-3 CASSGTRTAGANVLTF
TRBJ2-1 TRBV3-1 CASSQGGNKYYNEQFF
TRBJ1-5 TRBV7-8 CASSLSTDSNQPQHF
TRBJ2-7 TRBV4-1 CASSQTTDSSRYEQYF